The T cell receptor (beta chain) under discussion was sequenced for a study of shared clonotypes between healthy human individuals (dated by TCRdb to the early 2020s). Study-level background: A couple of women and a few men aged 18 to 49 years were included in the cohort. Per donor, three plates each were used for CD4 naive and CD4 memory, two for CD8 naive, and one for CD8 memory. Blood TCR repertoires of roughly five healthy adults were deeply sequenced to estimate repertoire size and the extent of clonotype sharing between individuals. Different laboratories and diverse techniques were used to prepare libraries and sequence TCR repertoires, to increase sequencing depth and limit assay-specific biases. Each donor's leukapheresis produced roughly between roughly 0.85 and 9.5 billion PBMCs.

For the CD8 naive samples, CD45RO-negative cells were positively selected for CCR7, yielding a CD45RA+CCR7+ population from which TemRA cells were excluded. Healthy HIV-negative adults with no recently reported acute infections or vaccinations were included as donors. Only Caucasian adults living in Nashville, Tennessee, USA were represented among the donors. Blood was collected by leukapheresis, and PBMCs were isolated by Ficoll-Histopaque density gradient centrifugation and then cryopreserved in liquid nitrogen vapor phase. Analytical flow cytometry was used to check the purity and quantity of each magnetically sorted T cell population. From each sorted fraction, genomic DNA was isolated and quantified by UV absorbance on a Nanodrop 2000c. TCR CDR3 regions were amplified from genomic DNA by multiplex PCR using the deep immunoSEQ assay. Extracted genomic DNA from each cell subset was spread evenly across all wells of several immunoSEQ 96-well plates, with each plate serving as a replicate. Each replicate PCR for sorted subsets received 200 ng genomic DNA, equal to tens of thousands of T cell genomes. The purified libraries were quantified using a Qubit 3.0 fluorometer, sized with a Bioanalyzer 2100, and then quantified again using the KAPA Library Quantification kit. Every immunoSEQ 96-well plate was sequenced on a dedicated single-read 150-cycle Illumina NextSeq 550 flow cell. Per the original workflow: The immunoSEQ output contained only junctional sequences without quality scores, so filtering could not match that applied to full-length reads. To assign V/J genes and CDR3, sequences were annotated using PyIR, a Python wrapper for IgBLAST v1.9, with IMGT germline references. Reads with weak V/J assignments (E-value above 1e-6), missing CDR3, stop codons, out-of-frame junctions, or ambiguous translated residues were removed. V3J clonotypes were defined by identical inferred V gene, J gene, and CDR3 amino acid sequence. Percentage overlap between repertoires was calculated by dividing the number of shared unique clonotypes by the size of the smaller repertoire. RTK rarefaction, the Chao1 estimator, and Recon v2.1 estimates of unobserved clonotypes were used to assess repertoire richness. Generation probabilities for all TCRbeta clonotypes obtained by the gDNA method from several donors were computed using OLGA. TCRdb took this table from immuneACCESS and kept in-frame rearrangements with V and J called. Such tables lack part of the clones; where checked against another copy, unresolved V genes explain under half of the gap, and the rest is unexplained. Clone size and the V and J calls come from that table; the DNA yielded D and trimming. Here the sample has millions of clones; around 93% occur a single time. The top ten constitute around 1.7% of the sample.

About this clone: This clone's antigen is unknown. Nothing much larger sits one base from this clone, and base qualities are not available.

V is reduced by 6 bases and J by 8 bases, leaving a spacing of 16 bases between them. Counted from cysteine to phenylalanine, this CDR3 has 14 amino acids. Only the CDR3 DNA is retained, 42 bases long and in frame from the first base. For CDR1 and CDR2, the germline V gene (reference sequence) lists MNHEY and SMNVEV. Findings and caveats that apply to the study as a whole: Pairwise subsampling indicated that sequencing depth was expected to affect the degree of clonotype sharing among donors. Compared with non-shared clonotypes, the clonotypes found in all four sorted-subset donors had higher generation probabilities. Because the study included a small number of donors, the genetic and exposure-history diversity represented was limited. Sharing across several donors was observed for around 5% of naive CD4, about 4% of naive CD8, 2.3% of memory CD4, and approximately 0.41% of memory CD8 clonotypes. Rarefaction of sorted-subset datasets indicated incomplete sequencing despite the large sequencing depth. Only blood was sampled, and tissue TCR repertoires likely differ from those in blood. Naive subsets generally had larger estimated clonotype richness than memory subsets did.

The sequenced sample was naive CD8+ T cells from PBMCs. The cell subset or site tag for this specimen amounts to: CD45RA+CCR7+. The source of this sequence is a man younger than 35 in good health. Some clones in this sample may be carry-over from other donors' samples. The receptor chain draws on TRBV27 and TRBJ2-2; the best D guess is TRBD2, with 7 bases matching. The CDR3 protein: CASSRRGAGGELFF. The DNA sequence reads TGTGCCAGCAGCCGTCGGGGGGCTGGTGGGGAGCTGTTTTTT.